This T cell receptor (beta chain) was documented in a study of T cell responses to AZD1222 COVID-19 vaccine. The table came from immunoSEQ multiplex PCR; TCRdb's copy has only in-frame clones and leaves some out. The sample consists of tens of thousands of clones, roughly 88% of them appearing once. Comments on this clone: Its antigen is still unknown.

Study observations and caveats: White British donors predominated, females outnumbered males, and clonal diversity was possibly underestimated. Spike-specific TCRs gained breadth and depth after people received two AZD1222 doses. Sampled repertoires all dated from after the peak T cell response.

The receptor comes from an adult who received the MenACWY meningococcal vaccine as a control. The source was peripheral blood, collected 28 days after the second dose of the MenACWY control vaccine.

This CDR3 reads CASSQPARDRGMVSNQPQHF. CDR3 DNA: TGTGCCAGCAGCCAACCTGCCCGGGACAGGGGAATGGTGAGCAATCAGCCCCAGCATTTT. The V call is TRBV14, the J call TRBJ1-5; 10 nucleotides line up with TRBD1. This CDR3 has 20 amino acids. Germline trimming cut 2 bases from V and 1 base from J; bases unmatched to any gene: 14. From germline, CDR1 is SGHDN and CDR2 FVKESK.